This record concerns one T cell receptor beta chain sequence. This sample stems from a study of blood T cell repertoires in COVID-19. The overall study: T cells, B-cell-depleted T cells, or PBMCs provided the cDNA or gDNA that served as material.

Clones were read by immunoSEQ multiplex PCR, and TCRdb kept only the in-frame ones, dropping some. The table shows approximately 90,000 clones, with around 87% occurring only once. This CDR3 comprises 16 residues. Germline V gene lookup returns CDR1 SGHKS and CDR2 YYEKEE (reference sequence). Unmatched junction bases numbered 7, after V lost 0 bases and J lost 4 bases. Sequencing input: peripheral blood. The TCR sequence derives from a human donor with acute or convalescent COVID-19. The donor label of this sample is uncertain. The chain employs TRBV5-5 and TRBJ2-5; TRBD1 aligns across 9 bases. CDR3 in DNA: TGTGCCAGCAGCTTGGGGGGACAGGGAATTGGAGAGACCCAGTACTTC. Translated, it gives CASSLGGQGIGETQYF.